This TCR beta chain derives from a study of beta chain features in type 1 diabetes (dated by TCRdb to 2016 to 2019). About the full investigation: Mean age, gender distribution, total cell number and subset yield were not different between patients and healthy donors. Across all samples, 90 million to 130 million sorted cells were examined, and cell number per subset correlated strongly with RNA yield. The study compared the TCRB repertoires of sorted circulating CD4+ T cell subsets in recently diagnosed type 1 diabetes patients with those in matched healthy donors. Whereas all 30 or so donors provided naive and central memory subsets, regulatory and stem cell-like memory subsets were isolated from just 8 patients and about eight healthy donors.

The High Capacity cDNA Reverse Transcription Kit was used to reverse transcribe all of the isolated RNA, meaning that expressed TCRB transcripts were what got sequenced. Deep immunoSEQ sequencing was applied to naive, central memory and regulatory T cell samples, giving an average of about 3.4 million total reads per sample. Sorted cells were lysed in RLT buffer and RNA was extracted with DNase-treated RNeasy Micro or Mini kits, depending on cell number. Each cell subset was processed separately to prevent cross-contamination, with patient and healthy donor samples processed together. The immunoSEQ multiplex PCR was used to amplify TCRB sequences from cDNA, generating 87-bp fragments that spanned the CDR3 region. The amplicons were sequenced using the Illumina HiSeq platform. The original pipeline was this. Synthetic template baselines were used to correct PCR bias computationally, reads within Hamming distance 2 were collapsed, and singletons that could not be merged were discarded. Reads were aligned against IMGT to assign V, D and J genes, CDR3 length and insertions or deletions at six rearrangement sites. Within each subset, clonotype counts were normalized to sorted cell number, after which true diversity and Gini coefficients were computed with the tcR R package. The overlap coefficient, calculated on TCRB nucleotide sequences, was used to quantify repertoire sharing. As a proxy for the pre-selection repertoire, out-of-frame TCRB sequences from naive cells were analyzed. What TCRdb holds here is the immuneACCESS table cut down to in-frame rearrangements. Part of the clones is not present; checked against another copy, under half of the missing clones reflect an unresolved V gene, and the others are unexplained. That table gives V, J and clone size, and the DNA gave D and trimming. This sample lists about 740,000 clones; over 10% were detected once. Of the sample, less than 0.025% falls within the top ten clones.

A single peripheral blood draw of roughly 0.11 L on average was collected from each donor into heparinised tubes. A BD FACSAria II and a panel including CD45RO, CCR7, CD25, CD127, CD95 and CD27 were used to sort naive, central memory, regulatory and stem cell-like memory CD4+ T cells. A purity above 95% was achieved for all sorted populations. PBMCs were isolated right away by Lymphoprep density gradient centrifugation and were stained directly, without culture. So that batch effects would be minimized, each experiment stained and sorted samples in pairs, pairing one healthy donor with one patient. The sample holds a few counts of this clone. What antigen it recognizes has not been identified. No much larger clonotype is one base removed from it; base qualities were not supplied. Results the study describes overall, beyond this receptor: PCR might favor shorter templates, but patient and control samples were amplified and corrected together, so any skew would affect both groups equally. A moderate but significant shortening of TCRB CDR3 length was observed in type 1 diabetes patients in all four CD4+ subsets. Because cDNA was sequenced instead of genomic DNA, activated cells with high expression could be over-represented, although the groups did not differ in activation or CD3 levels. Naive, central memory and regulatory TCRB repertoires appeared to be more similar among patients than among healthy donors. At VDJ recombination sites, type 1 diabetes patients had fewer insertions and more deleted nucleotides, which implies abnormalities in thymic rearrangement. Because the HLA sub-analyses included only small numbers of individuals, any influence of HLA type on TCRB rearrangement was left unresolved.

This TCR was sampled from a man between 18 and 35 years old with type 1 diabetes. Material: naive CD4+ T cells from blood. The cell subset or site tag for this specimen amounts to: true naive CD4+ T cells.

CDR3 loop: CSVVSGSSVFF. The nucleotide sequence is TGCAGCGTAGTGAGCGGGAGTTCGGTGTTTTTT. The chain is assembled from TRBV29-1 and TRBJ1-4, with the D gene not clear enough to name. Between the V and J ends, shortened by 6 bases and 15 bases respectively, the junction contains 17 bases. Its CDR3 holds 11 amino acids, cysteine through phenylalanine. The CDR3 DNA has 33 bases and is translated from base 1. Based on the germline V gene, the CDR1 and CDR2 sequences are SQVTM and ANQGSEA.